This is a list of T cell receptor beta chains from one sample in a study of shared T cell receptors in the human thymus. The data were produced by immunoSEQ multiplex PCR, yet TCRdb's version contains in-frame clones alone and is incomplete. The data show under 850,000 clones, with roughly 90% seen just once and 0.0095% to 0.013% held by the top ten. The same sample was also used in a study of human thymus T cells.

Input material: thymocytes. The receptor set was obtained from a boy younger than two with a congenital heart defect. CDR3s include the opening cysteine and the closing phenylalanine or tryptophan. The D gene is left open where the match is weak. Clone size is given for some rows only: seen once, a few or many times, or a class if the clone is expanded.

TRBJ2-5 | . | TRBV5-6 | once | CASSLLKVAEETQYF | TGTGCCAGCAGCTTGTTGAAGGTAGCGGAAGAGACCCAGTACTTC
TRBJ1-1 | TRBD1 | TRBV27 | . | CASSFTGGFNEAFF | TGTGCCAGCAGTTTTACAGGGGGCTTTAACGAAGCTTTCTTT
TRBJ1-2 | . | TRBV30 | . | CAWRETTGIDYGYTF | TGTGCCTGGAGGGAGACCACAGGGATTGACTATGGCTACACCTTC
TRBJ1-2 | . | TRBV28 | . | CASSLPVGAGANGYTF | TGTGCCAGCAGTTTACCCGTGGGGGCCGGAGCTAATGGCTACACCTTC
TRBJ2-7 | . | TRBV30 | . | CAWRHRTATTSYEQYF | TGTGCCTGGAGACACCGGACAGCCACTACTTCCTACGAGCAGTACTTC
TRBJ2-1 | TRBD2 | TRBV7-2 | . | CASSLGGLAGGGEQFF | TGTGCCAGCAGCTTAGGCGGTCTAGCGGGAGGAGGTGAGCAGTTCTTC
TRBJ2-7 | TRBD1 | TRBV18 | . | CASSPLNRQGAQGRPYEQYF | TGTGCCAGCTCACCACTAAACCGACAGGGGGCGCAGGGGAGACCCTACGAGCAGTACTTC
TRBJ2-2 | . | TRBV7-8 | . | CASSPQRAGELFF | TGTGCCAGCAGCCCCCAGCGAGCTGGGGAGCTGTTTTTT
TRBJ1-2 | TRBD1 | TRBV4-3 | . | CASSISGGPSYGYTF | TGCGCCAGCAGTATATCAGGGGGACCCTCCTATGGCTACACCTTC
TRBJ2-7 | TRBD2 | TRBV4-2 | once | CASSQSGSPYEQYF | TGTGCCAGCAGCCAAAGCGGGAGCCCCTACGAGCAGTACTTC
TRBJ2-1 | TRBD2 | TRBV9 | . | CASSVNSGSSYNEQFF | TGTGCCAGCAGCGTAAACAGCGGGAGCTCCTACAATGAGCAGTTCTTC
TRBJ2-1 | TRBD2 | TRBV4-3 | . | CASSQDKSGTSERNEQFF | TGCGCCAGCAGCCAAGATAAGTCCGGGACTAGCGAGAGGAATGAGCAGTTCTTC
TRBJ1-2 | . | TRBV4-1 | . | CASSQGPLQGSYGYTF | TGCGCCAGCAGCCAAGGCCCCCTTCAGGGCTCCTATGGCTACACCTTC
TRBJ2-3 | TRBD2 | TRBV28 | few | CASQFKVASGITDTQYF | TGTGCCAGCCAGTTTAAAGTCGCTAGCGGGATCACAGATACGCAGTATTTT
TRBJ1-2 | . | TRBV27 | . | CASMARIGGYTF | TGTGCCAGCATGGCCAGGATTGGGGGCTACACCTTC
TRBJ1-1 | . | TRBV19 | . | CASSYSNTEAFF | TGTGCCAGTAGTTACAGCAACACTGAAGCTTTCTTT
TRBJ2-3 | TRBD2 | TRBV19 | . | CASSFKAGGLTDTQYF | TGTGCCAGTAGTTTCAAAGCGGGAGGGCTCACAGATACGCAGTATTTT
TRBJ2-2 | TRBD1 | TRBV9 | . | CASSSRQGTGELFF | TGTGCCAGCAGCTCGAGACAGGGAACCGGGGAGCTGTTTTTT
TRBJ2-3 | TRBD1 | TRBV7-9 | once | CASSSPGQGTTDTQYF | TGTGCCAGCAGTTCCCCCGGACAGGGGACGACAGATACGCAGTATTTT
TRBJ1-1 | . | TRBV14 | . | CASSRTEEVGNTEAFF | TGTGCCAGCAGCCGGACCGAGGAGGTGGGGAACACTGAAGCTTTCTTT
TRBJ2-1 | TRBD2 | TRBV4-1 | . | CASSLSPGTSDYNEQFF | TGCGCCAGCAGCCTCTCGCCCGGGACTAGCGATTACAATGAGCAGTTCTTC
TRBJ2-1 | TRBD2 | TRBV10-3 | . | CAINLSGRPSNEQFF | TGTGCCATCAACCTTAGCGGGAGGCCATCCAATGAGCAGTTCTTC
TRBJ2-7 | . | TRBV27 | . | CASSSPGYDEQYF | TGTGCCAGCAGTTCTCCAGGGTACGACGAGCAGTACTTC
TRBJ2-5 | TRBD2 | TRBV27 | . | CASSSGPAGGNQETQYF | TGTGCCAGCAGTTCAGGGCCAGCGGGAGGAAATCAAGAGACCCAGTACTTC
TRBJ2-2 | TRBD2 | TRBV5-6 | . | CASSLGLALDTGELFF | TGTGCCAGCAGCTTGGGACTAGCGCTTGATACCGGGGAGCTGTTTTTT
TRBJ2-5 | TRBD2 | TRBV2 | . | CASSTPPKPSGSKETQYF | TGTGCCAGCAGTACTCCCCCCAAACCTAGCGGGAGTAAAGAGACCCAGTACTTC
TRBJ2-1 | TRBD1 | TRBV30 | once | CAWILDRASYNEQFF | TGTGCCTGGATCTTGGACAGGGCGTCCTACAATGAGCAGTTCTTC
TRBJ2-2 | . | TRBV4-3 | . | CASSHRPRGGAITGELFF | TGCGCCAGCAGCCACCGACCTAGGGGGGGGGCGATAACCGGGGAGCTGTTTTTT
TRBJ1-5 | . | TRBV5-6 | . | CASSLQGKQPQHF | TGTGCCAGCAGCTTACAGGGAAAACAGCCCCAGCATTTT
TRBJ2-7 | . | TRBV18 | . | CASSPDRRTTYEQYF | TGTGCCAGCTCGCCCGACAGGAGAACAACCTACGAGCAGTACTTC
TRBJ2-3 | TRBD2 | TRBV9 | . | CASSVELAGGPLDTQYF | TGTGCCAGCAGCGTAGAACTAGCGGGAGGGCCGTTAGATACGCAGTATTTT
TRBJ2-1 | . | TRBV11-2 | few | CASSLVVLGGSYNEQFF | TGTGCCAGCAGCTTAGTTGTATTAGGGGGCTCCTACAATGAGCAGTTCTTC
TRBJ2-5 | TRBD1 | TRBV10-2 | . | CASSESTGVGETQYF | TGCGCCAGCAGTGAGTCAACAGGGGTAGGAGAGACCCAGTACTTC
TRBJ2-6 | . | TRBV4-1 | . | CASSQVSPGPPGANVLTF | TGCGCCAGCAGCCAAGTCTCTCCAGGGCCCCCTGGGGCCAACGTCCTGACTTTC
TRBJ2-7 | . | TRBV28 | few | CASSLRRSSYEQYF | TGTGCCAGCAGTTTACGTCGCAGCTCCTACGAGCAGTACTTC
TRBJ2-5 | . | TRBV5-6 | . | CASSSSGLAPTQYF | TGTGCCAGCAGCTCGAGCGGGCTAGCCCCGACCCAGTACTTC
TRBJ2-1 | . | TRBV9 | few | CASSVSAASEEQFF | TGTGCCAGCAGCGTAAGTGCGGCTAGTGAGGAGCAGTTCTTC
TRBJ2-7 | TRBD1 | TRBV19 | . | CASTLGGQGDSEQYF | TGTGCCAGTACACTTGGGGGACAGGGCGATTCCGAGCAGTACTTC
TRBJ1-4 | . | TRBV7-2 | . | CASSPAGINEKLFF | TGTGCCAGCAGCCCCGCAGGGATCAATGAAAAACTGTTTTTT
TRBJ2-7 | TRBD1 | TRBV19 | few | CASSIHRGIPSYEQYF | TGTGCCAGTAGTATTCACAGGGGAATACCATCCTACGAGCAGTACTTC
TRBJ2-4 | . | TRBV4-3 | . | CASSQDSGFRGGIQYF | TGCGCCAGCAGCCAAGATAGCGGGTTTAGGGGGGGGATTCAGTACTTC
TRBJ2-1 | . | TRBV18 | . | CASSPRERVPSGSYNEQFF | TGTGCCAGCTCACCAAGGGAGCGGGTCCCCTCAGGATCCTACAATGAGCAGTTCTTC
TRBJ1-1 | . | TRBV5-1 | few | CASSLAVNTEAFF | TGCGCCAGCAGCTTGGCGGTGAACACTGAAGCTTTCTTT
TRBJ1-3 | . | TRBV12-5 | . | CASGLVLGDEGNTIYF | TGTGCTAGTGGTTTGGTATTGGGAGACGAAGGAAACACCATATATTTT
TRBJ2-2 | . | TRBV4-1 | . | CASSQDRIEGLTGELFF | TGCGCCAGCAGCCAAGATAGGATAGAGGGTTTAACCGGGGAGCTGTTTTTT
TRBJ2-5 | . | TRBV19 | . | CASSRSGRQETQYF | TGTGCCAGTAGTAGGTCAGGGCGACAAGAGACCCAGTACTTC
TRBJ2-1 | TRBD2 | TRBV27 | . | CASSLAWFGASGRNEQFF | TGTGCCAGCAGTTTAGCGTGGTTTGGGGCTAGCGGGAGGAATGAGCAGTTCTTC
TRBJ2-1 | TRBD2 | TRBV6-1 | . | CASSDGTSGTYNEQFF | TGTGCCAGCAGTGACGGGACTAGCGGGACCTACAATGAGCAGTTCTTC
TRBJ2-2 | . | TRBV30 | . | CAWSSGGGPHTGELFF | TGTGCCTGGTCGAGTGGGGGGGGCCCACACACCGGGGAGCTGTTTTTT
TRBJ2-6 | TRBD1 | TRBV4-3 | . | CASSQDLGTGGPPAGANVLTF | TGCGCCAGCAGCCAAGATCTAGGGACAGGGGGCCCCCCGGCTGGGGCCAACGTCCTGACTTTC
TRBJ2-7 | TRBD1 | TRBV4-3 | once | CASSQELTPDRVLYEQYF | TGCGCCAGCAGCCAAGAGCTCACCCCGGACAGGGTACTCTACGAGCAGTACTTC
TRBJ2-1 | TRBD2 | TRBV19 | . | CASWGSGNTNEQFF | TGTGCCTCCTGGGGTAGCGGGAATACCAATGAGCAGTTCTTC
TRBJ2-5 | TRBD1 | TRBV15 | . | CATSTFGDRQETQYF | TGTGCCACCAGCACCTTCGGGGACAGACAAGAGACCCAGTACTTC
TRBJ1-1 | . | TRBV11-2 | . | CASLPLEGVNTEAFF | TGTGCCAGCCTCCCCTTAGAGGGCGTAAACACTGAAGCTTTCTTT
TRBJ2-3 | TRBD2 | TRBV7-8 | . | CASSFWLAGSTDTQYF | TGTGCCAGCAGCTTTTGGCTAGCGGGAAGCACAGATACGCAGTATTTT
TRBJ2-2 | . | TRBV11-2 | . | CASSSRRSWGRELFF | TGTGCCAGCAGCTCCAGACGATCCTGGGGCCGGGAGCTGTTTTTT
TRBJ2-3 | . | TRBV28 | . | CASSWPGGSDTQYF | TGTGCCAGCAGTTGGCCTGGAGGGAGCGATACGCAGTATTTT
TRBJ1-3 | . | TRBV6-5 | once | CASSYGGGPGNTIYF | TGTGCCAGCAGTTACGGCGGGGGGCCTGGAAACACCATATATTTT
TRBJ2-7 | TRBD2 | TRBV6-6 | . | CASAPRTSGTYEQYF | TGTGCCAGCGCCCCACGCACTAGCGGCACCTACGAGCAGTACTTC